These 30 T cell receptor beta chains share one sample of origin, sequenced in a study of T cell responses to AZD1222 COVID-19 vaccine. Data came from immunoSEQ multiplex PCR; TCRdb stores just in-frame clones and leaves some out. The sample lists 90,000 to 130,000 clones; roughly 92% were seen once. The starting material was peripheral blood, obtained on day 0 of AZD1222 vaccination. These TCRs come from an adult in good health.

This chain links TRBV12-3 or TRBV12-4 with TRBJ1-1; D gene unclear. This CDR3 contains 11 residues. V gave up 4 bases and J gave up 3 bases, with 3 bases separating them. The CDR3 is CASSYDTEAFF. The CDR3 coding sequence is TGTGCCAGCAGTTACGACACTGAAGCTTTCTTT.

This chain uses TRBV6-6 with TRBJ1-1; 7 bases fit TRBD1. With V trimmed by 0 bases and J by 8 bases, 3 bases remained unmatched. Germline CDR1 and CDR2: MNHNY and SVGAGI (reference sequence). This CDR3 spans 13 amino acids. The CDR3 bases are TGTGCCAGCAGTTACTCCGGGACAGTCGAAGCTTTCTTT. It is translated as CASSYSGTVEAFF.

The CDR3 coding sequence is TGTGCCAGCAGCCCCGGGGACGCTAGCTCCTACGAGCAGTACTTC. Residues: CASSPGDASSYEQYF. The chain joins TRBV27 to TRBJ2-7, with D perhaps assigned TRBD1 or TRBD2 (5 bases each). CDR1 is MNHEY, CDR2 SMNVEV, per germline (reference sequence). The CDR3 covers 15 residues. The V end was cut by 6 bases, the J end by 0 bases, with 15 bases between.

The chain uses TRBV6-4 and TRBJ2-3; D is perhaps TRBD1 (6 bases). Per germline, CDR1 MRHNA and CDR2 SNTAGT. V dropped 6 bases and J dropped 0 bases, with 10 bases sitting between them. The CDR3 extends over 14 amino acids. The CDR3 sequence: CASSGQSSTDTQYF. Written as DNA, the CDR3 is TGTGCCAGCAGCGGACAGTCTAGCACAGATACGCAGTATTTT.

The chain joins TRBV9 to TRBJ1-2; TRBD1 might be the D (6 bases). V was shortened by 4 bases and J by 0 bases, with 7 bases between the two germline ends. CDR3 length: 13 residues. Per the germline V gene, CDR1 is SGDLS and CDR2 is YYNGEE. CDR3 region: CASSRGSNYGYTF. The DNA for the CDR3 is TGTGCCAGCAGCAGGGGGTCTAACTATGGCTACACCTTC. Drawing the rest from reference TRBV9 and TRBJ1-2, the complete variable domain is DSGVTQTPKHLITATGQRVTLRCSPRSGDLSVYWYQQSLDQGLQFLIQYYNGEERAKGNILERFSAQQFPDLHSELNLSSLELGDSALYFCASSRGSNYGYTFGSGTRLTVV.

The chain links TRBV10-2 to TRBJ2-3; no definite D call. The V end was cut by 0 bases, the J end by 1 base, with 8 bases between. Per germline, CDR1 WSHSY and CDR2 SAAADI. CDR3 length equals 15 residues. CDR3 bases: TGCGCCAGCAGTGAGTCTCGGGTGGGCACAGATACGCAGTATTTT. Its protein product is CASSESRVGTDTQYF.

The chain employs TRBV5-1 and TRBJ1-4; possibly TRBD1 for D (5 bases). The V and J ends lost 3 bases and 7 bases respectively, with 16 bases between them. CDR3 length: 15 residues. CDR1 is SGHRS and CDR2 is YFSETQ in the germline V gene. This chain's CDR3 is CASSSGRVGGEKLFF. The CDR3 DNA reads TGCGCCAGCAGCTCGGGGCGGGTCGGGGGTGAAAAACTGTTTTTT.

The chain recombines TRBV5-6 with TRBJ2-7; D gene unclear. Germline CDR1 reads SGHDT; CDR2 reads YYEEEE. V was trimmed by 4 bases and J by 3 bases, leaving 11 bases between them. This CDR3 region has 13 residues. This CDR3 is CASSLEVRYEQYF. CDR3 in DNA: TGTGCCAGCAGCCTCGAAGTCCGCTACGAGCAGTACTTC.

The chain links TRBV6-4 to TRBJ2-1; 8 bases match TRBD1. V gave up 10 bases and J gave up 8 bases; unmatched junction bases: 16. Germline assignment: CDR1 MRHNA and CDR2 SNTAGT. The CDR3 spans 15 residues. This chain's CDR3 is CATSRSRTGRDEQFF. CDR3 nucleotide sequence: TGTGCCACAAGCAGATCCCGGACAGGGCGGGATGAGCAGTTCTTC.

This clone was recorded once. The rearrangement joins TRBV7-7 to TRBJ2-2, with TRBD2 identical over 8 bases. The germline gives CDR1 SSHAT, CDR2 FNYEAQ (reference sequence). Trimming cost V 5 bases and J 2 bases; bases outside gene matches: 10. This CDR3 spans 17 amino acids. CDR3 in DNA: TGTGCCAGCAGCCCCAGGGACGGGGGGGCAAACACCGGGGAGCTGTTTTTT. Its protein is CASSPRDGGANTGELFF.

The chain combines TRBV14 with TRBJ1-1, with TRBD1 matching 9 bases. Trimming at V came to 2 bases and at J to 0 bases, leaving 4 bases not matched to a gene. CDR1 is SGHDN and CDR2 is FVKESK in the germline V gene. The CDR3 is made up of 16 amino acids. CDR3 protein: CASSQRTGVLNTEAFF. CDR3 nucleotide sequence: TGTGCCAGCAGCCAAAGGACAGGGGTCTTGAACACTGAAGCTTTCTTT.

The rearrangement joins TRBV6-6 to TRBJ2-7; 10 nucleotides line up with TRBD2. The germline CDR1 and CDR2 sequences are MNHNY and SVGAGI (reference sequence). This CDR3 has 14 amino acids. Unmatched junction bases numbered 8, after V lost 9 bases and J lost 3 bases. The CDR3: CASPKAGGYYEQYF. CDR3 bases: TGTGCCAGTCCAAAAGCGGGGGGGTACTACGAGCAGTACTTC.

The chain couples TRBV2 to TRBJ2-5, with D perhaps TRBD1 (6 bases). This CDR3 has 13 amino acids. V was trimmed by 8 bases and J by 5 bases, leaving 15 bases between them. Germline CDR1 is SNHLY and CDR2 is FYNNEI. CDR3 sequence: CASRAGASETQYF. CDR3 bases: TGTGCCAGCCGTGCAGGGGCATCGGAGACCCAGTACTTC.

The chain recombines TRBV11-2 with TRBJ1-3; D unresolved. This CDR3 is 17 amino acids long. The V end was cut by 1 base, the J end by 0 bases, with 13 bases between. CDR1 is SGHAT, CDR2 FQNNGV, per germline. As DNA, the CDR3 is TGTGCCAGCAGCTTAGTTGCCCCGGGGTTCTCTGGAAACACCATATATTTT. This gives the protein CASSLVAPGFSGNTIYF.

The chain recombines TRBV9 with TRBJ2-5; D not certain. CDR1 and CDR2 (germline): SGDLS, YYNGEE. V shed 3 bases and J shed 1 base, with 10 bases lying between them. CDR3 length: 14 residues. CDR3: CASSGQEVQETQYF. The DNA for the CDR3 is TGTGCCAGCAGCGGACAAGAAGTCCAAGAGACCCAGTACTTC. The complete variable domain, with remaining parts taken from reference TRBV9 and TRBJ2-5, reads DSGVTQTPKHLITATGQRVTLRCSPRSGDLSVYWYQQSLDQGLQFLIQYYNGEERAKGNILERFSAQQFPDLHSELNLSSLELGDSALYFCASSGQEVQETQYFGPGTRLLVL.

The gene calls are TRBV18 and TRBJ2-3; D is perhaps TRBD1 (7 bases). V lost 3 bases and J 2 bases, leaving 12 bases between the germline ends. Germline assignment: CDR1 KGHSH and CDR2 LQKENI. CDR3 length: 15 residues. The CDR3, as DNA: TGTGCCAGCTCACCCGCAGGGGGGACCACAGATACGCAGTATTTT. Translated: CASSPAGGTTDTQYF.

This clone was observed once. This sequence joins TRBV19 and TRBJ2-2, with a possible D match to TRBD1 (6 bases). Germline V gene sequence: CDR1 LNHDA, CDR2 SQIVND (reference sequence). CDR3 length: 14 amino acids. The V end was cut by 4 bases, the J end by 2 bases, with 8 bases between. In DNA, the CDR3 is TGTGCCAGTAGTAAGACAGGCAACACCGGGGAGCTGTTTTTT. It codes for CASSKTGNTGELFF.

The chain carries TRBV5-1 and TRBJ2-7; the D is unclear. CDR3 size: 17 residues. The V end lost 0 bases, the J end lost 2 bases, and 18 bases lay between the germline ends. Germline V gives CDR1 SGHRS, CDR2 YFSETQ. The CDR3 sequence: CASSLAGNAWETYEQYF. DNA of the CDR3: TGCGCCAGCAGCTTGGCGGGCAACGCTTGGGAAACCTACGAGCAGTACTTC.

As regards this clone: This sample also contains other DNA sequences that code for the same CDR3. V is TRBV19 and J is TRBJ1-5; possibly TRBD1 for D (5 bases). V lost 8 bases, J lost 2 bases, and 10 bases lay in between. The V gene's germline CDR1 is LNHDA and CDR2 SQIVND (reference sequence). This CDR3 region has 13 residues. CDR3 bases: TGTGCCAGTTCAGGGTGGGGCAATCAGCCCCAGCATTTT. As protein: CASSGWGNQPQHF.

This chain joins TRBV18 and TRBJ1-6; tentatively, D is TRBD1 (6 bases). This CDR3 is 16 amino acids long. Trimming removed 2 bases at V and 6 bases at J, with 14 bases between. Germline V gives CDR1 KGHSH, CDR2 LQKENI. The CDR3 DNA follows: TGTGCCAGCTCACCAATTAAGGACAGCCCTAATTCACCCCTCCACTTT. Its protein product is CASSPIKDSPNSPLHF.

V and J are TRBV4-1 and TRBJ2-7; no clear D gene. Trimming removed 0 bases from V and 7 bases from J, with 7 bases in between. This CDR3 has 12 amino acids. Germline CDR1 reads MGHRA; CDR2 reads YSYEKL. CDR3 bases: TGCGCCAGCAGCCAAGATCTGGGTGAGCAGTACTTC. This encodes CASSQDLGEQYF.

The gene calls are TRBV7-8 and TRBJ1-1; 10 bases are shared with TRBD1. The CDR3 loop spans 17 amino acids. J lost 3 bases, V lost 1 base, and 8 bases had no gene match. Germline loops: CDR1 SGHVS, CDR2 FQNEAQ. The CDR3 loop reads CASSLGGTGARDTEAFF. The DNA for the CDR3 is TGTGCCAGCAGCTTAGGCGGGACAGGGGCCCGGGACACTGAAGCTTTCTTT.

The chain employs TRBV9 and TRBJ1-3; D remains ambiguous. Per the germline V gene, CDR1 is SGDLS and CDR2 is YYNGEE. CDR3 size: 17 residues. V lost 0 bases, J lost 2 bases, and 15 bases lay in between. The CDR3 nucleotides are TGTGCCAGCAGCGTAGAACAGATCTCAAAACCTGGAAACACCATATATTTT. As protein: CASSVEQISKPGNTIYF. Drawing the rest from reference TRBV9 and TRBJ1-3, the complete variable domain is DSGVTQTPKHLITATGQRVTLRCSPRSGDLSVYWYQQSLDQGLQFLIQYYNGEERAKGNILERFSAQQFPDLHSELNLSSLELGDSALYFCASSVEQISKPGNTIYFGEGSWLTVV.

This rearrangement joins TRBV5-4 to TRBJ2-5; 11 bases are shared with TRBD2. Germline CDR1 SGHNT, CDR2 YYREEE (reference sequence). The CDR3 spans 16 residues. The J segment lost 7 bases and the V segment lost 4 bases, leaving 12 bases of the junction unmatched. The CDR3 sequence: CASSPELAGAGGTQYF. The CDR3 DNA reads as TGTGCCAGCAGCCCTGAACTAGCGGGGGCTGGGGGGACCCAGTACTTC.

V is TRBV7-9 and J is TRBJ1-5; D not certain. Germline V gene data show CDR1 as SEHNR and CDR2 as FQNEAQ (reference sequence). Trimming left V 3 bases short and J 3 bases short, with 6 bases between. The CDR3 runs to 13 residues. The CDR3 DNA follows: TGTGCCAGCAGCTTCGCTGACAATCAGCCCCAGCATTTT. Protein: CASSFADNQPQHF. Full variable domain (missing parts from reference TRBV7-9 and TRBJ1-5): DTGVSQNPRHKITKRGQNVTFRCDPISEHNRLYWYRQTLGQGPEFLTYFQNEAQLEKSRLLSDRFSAERPKGSFSTLEIQRTEQGDSAMYLCASSFADNQPQHFGDGTRLSIL.

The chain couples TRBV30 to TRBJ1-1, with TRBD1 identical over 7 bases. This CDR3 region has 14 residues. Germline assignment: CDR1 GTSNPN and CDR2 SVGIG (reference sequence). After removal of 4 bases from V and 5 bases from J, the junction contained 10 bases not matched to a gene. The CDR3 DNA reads TGTGCCTGGACCCCTTCAGGGGGTGGAACTGAAGCTTTCTTT. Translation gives CAWTPSGGGTEAFF.

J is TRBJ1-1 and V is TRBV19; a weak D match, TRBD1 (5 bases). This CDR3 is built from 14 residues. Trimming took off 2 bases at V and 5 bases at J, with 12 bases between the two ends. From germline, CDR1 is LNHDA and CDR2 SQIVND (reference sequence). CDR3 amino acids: CASSIFGGRTEAFF. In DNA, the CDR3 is TGTGCCAGTAGTATATTCGGGGGGAGGACTGAAGCTTTCTTT.

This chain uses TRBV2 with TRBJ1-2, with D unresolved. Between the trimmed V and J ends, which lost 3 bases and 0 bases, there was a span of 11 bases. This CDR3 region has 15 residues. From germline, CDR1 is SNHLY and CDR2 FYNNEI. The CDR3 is CASSEDGLTNYGYTF. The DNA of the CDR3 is TGTGCCAGCAGTGAGGACGGACTTACTAACTATGGCTACACCTTC.

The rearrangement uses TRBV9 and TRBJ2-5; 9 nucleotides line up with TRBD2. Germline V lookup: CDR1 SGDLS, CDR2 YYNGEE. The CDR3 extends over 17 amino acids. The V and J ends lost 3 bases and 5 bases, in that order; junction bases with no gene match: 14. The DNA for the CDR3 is TGTGCCAGCAGCGGACTCAGGAGGCGGGGGGGCCTGGAGACCCAGTACTTC. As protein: CASSGLRRRGGLETQYF. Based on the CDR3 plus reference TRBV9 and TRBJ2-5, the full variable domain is DSGVTQTPKHLITATGQRVTLRCSPRSGDLSVYWYQQSLDQGLQFLIQYYNGEERAKGNILERFSAQQFPDLHSELNLSSLELGDSALYFCASSGLRRRGGLETQYFGPGTRLLVL.

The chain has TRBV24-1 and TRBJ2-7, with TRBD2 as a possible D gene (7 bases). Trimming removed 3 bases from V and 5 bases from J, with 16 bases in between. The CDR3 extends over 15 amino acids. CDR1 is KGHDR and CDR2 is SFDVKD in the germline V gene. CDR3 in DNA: TGTGCCACCAGTGATAATGCCCGGGGGGCCGACGAGCAGTACTTC. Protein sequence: CATSDNARGADEQYF.